What follows are 7 T cell receptor beta chains derived from one specimen sequenced in a study of blood T cell repertoires in COVID-19. Profiled with immunoSEQ multiplex PCR; TCRdb holds only in-frame clones, not every one. The data hold 140,000 to 150,000 clones, with around 83% observed a single time. The sample was peripheral blood. Receptors originate from a human donor with acute or convalescent COVID-19. The donor label of this sample is uncertain.

This chain uses TRBV11-3 with TRBJ2-1; 8 nucleotides match TRBD2. J lost 2 bases, V lost 2 bases, and 2 bases had no gene match. This CDR3 contains 15 residues. In germline, CDR1 is SGHNT, CDR2 YENEEA. CDR3 sequence reads: CASSLSGGAYNEQFF. In DNA form, the CDR3 reads TGTGCCAGCAGCTTATCCGGGGGGGCCTACAATGAGCAGTTCTTC.

The chain combines TRBV7-3 with TRBJ1-1, with D tentatively TRBD1 (6 bases). CDR1 and CDR2 (germline): SGHTA, FQGTGA. The CDR3 spans 15 residues. With 1 base removed from V and 0 bases from J, the gap between germline ends came to 9 bases. The CDR3 nucleotides are TGTGCCAGCAGCTTAAGGGGGCAGATGAACACTGAAGCTTTCTTT. This translates into CASSLRGQMNTEAFF.

V and J are TRBV20-1 and TRBJ2-3; D gene uncertain. The germline gives CDR1 DFQATT, CDR2 SNEGSKA (reference sequence). Between the trimmed V and J ends, which lost 3 bases and 6 bases, there was a span of 7 bases. The CDR3 contains 11 residues. DNA of the CDR3: TGCAGTGCTAGTTTCATGGATACGCAGTATTTT. Translated, it gives CSASFMDTQYF.

This chain joins TRBV12-2 and TRBJ2-7; the tabulated D call, TRBD1, remains unverified against the DNA. TRBV12-2 is deemed a pseudogene. The CDR3 loop spans 15 amino acids. The CDR3 DNA follows: TGTGCAAGTCGCTCCGGACAGAGGGTTTCCTACGAGCAGTACTTC. Its protein is CASRSGQRVSYEQYF.

This chain links TRBV25-1 with TRBJ1-1; tentatively, D is TRBD1 (6 bases). Trimming removed 4 bases at V and 2 bases at J, with 14 bases between. The CDR3 extends over 15 amino acids. CDR1 is MGHDK, CDR2 SYGVNS, per germline. CDR3 DNA sequence: TGTGCCAGCAGTGGTCCTGAGGGGACAAACACTGAAGCTTTCTTT. Translation gives CASSGPEGTNTEAFF.

This clone was seen only once. V is TRBV29-1 and J is TRBJ2-3; TRBD2 agrees at 7 bases. Trimming removed 0 bases from V and 2 bases from J; junction bases left unmatched: 5. Germline loops: CDR1 SQVTM, CDR2 ANQGSEA. The CDR3 consists of 15 residues. CDR3 sequence reads: CSVEDLGGSTDTQYF. As DNA, the CDR3 is TGCAGCGTTGAAGATCTCGGGGGGTCCACAGATACGCAGTATTTT.

The DNA for the CDR3 is TGTGCCAGCAGCTTACTGGCATCTAGCACAGATACGCAGTATTTT. Encoded protein: CASSLLASSTDTQYF. V usage is TRBV7-2 and J usage is TRBJ2-3, with no clear D. CDR3 length: 15 residues. V lost 2 bases and J lost 0, with 9 bases in between. CDR1 is SGHTA, CDR2 FQGNSA, per germline. Drawing the rest from reference TRBV7-2 and TRBJ2-3, the complete variable domain is GAGVSQSPSNKVTEKGKDVELRCDPISGHTALYWYRQSLGQGLEFLIYFQGNSAPDKSGLPSDRFSAERTGGSVSTLTIQRTQQEDSAVYLCASSLLASSTDTQYFGPGTRLTVL.